These 2 T cell receptor beta chains were sequenced from one sample in a study of blood T cell repertoires in COVID-19. Sequenced by immunoSEQ multiplex PCR; TCRdb stores in-frame clones only, minus some. The sample contains 250,000 to 350,000 clones, around 91% of which appear only once. The specimen was PBMCs or T cells enriched from blood (not recorded which). The source of these receptors is a woman between 18 and 29 years old with acute COVID-19.

This chain joins TRBV20-1 and TRBJ2-3; D remains ambiguous. Trimming pared 3 bases from V and 5 bases from J, leaving 9 bases between. The CDR3 spans 12 residues. The V gene's germline CDR1 is DFQATT and CDR2 SNEGSKA (reference sequence). The chain's CDR3 is CSASRNGDTQYF. The CDR3 DNA reads as TGCAGTGCTAGTAGAAACGGAGATACGCAGTATTTT.

V gene TRBV19 combines with J gene TRBJ2-5, with 8 bases aligning to TRBD2. The V and J ends lost 1 base and 3 bases, in that order; junction bases with no gene match: 4. Germline CDR1 and CDR2: LNHDA and SQIVND (reference sequence). The CDR3 covers 15 residues. In DNA, the CDR3 is TGTGCCAGTAGTATAGGTACTAGCGGCGAAGAGACCCAGTACTTC. The encoded protein is CASSIGTSGEETQYF. Using reference TRBV19 and TRBJ2-5 for the parts outside the CDR3, the full variable domain is DGGITQSPKYLFRKEGQNVTLSCEQNLNHDAMYWYRQDPGQGLRLIYYSQIVNDFQKGDIAEGYSVSREKKESFPLTVTSAQKNPTAFYLCASSIGTSGEETQYFGPGTRLLVL.